What follows are 19 T cell receptor beta chains derived from one specimen sequenced in a study of human versus mouse CDR3 diversity and MHC coevolution (dated by TCRdb to the late 2010s). Library prep was done by the immunoSEQ multiplex PCR assay. In its TCRdb copy, this immuneACCESS table keeps in-frame sequences only and misses some clones. Where compared with another copy, unresolved V genes explain less than half of these, and the others have no known cause. This sample is represented by about 83,000 clones; roughly 92% of them were singletons. The ten largest clonotypes hold around 0.15% of the sample. Sequencing was carried out using naive CD4+ T cells from blood. The sample's cell subset or site label, decoded: CD45RO-negative CD62L-positive naive CD4 T cells. The receptors were sampled from a person aged 30-69 years in good health.

The chain is built from TRBV27 and TRBJ1-4, with TRBD1 identical over 9 bases. The junction had 15 bases not matched to a gene; V was cut back by 9 bases and J by 4 bases. CDR3 length: 17 residues. Germline loops: CDR1 MNHEY, CDR2 SMNVEV (reference sequence). CDR3 protein: CASSRTGDRLFNEKLFF. The DNA for the CDR3 is TGTGCCAGTAGTCGGACAGGGGACCGCTTATTTAATGAAAAACTGTTTTTT.

This clone appeared a single time. J is TRBJ2-1 and V is TRBV5-1; 10 bases map to TRBD1. The V gene's germline CDR1 is SGHRS and CDR2 YFSETQ. The CDR3 has 15 residues. V trimming: 4 bases; J trimming: 8 bases; junction bases outside the gene matches: 9. The CDR3 loop reads CASSIPTGTGDEQFF. As DNA, the CDR3 is TGCGCCAGCAGCATTCCTACCGGGACAGGGGATGAGCAGTTCTTC.

J is TRBJ2-7 and V is TRBV10-1, with TRBD1 identical over 10 bases. This CDR3 has 15 residues. Germline CDR1 and CDR2: WNHNN and SYGVQD (reference sequence). With V trimmed by 6 bases and J by 5 bases, 10 bases remained unmatched. The DNA for the CDR3 is TGCGCCAGCAGGGGGCCCCGGGACAGGGGAAACGAGCAGTACTTC. This gives the protein CASRGPRDRGNEQYF.

The rearrangement links TRBV9 to TRBJ2-2; TRBD1 agrees at 8 bases. The CDR3 is 15 residues long. The trim removed 2 bases at V and 7 bases at J, leaving 7 bases unmatched. Germline CDR1 is SGDLS and CDR2 is YYNGEE. The CDR3 DNA sequence: TGTGCCAGCAGCGTCAGTCAGGGGGCGGGCGGGGAGCTGTTTTTT. This gives the protein CASSVSQGAGGELFF.

The chain uses TRBV29-1 and TRBJ2-1; D is perhaps TRBD2 (5 bases). V was cut by 7 bases and J by 5 bases, with 12 bases left in between. The CDR3 has 12 amino acids. Germline CDR1 SQVTM, CDR2 ANQGSEA. The CDR3 bases are TGCAGCGGCGTTCGGGGAAACAATGAGCAGTTCTTC. It yields the protein CSGVRGNNEQFF.

The chain carries TRBV5-8 and TRBJ1-1; D is possibly TRBD1 (6 bases). Between the trimmed V and J ends, which lost 2 bases and 1 base, there was a span of 9 bases. The V gene's germline CDR1 is SGHTS and CDR2 YDEGEE. The CDR3 has 14 residues. The DNA of the CDR3 is TGTGCCAGCAGCTTTCAGGGGCGGAACACTGAAGCTTTCTTT. Translating gives CASSFQGRNTEAFF.

V is TRBV28 and J is TRBJ2-3; 11 nucleotides align to TRBD2. The V segment lost 5 bases and the J segment 1 base; nucleotides outside the gene matches: 5. Germline CDR1 MDHEN, CDR2 SYDVKM. The CDR3 is made up of 16 amino acids. CDR3 in amino acids: CASSRKGLAGTDTQYF. CDR3 DNA: TGTGCCAGCAGTCGAAAGGGACTAGCGGGCACAGATACGCAGTATTTT.

The chain is built from TRBV28 and TRBJ2-7; possible D gene TRBD1, 5 bases. Per the germline V gene, CDR1 is MDHEN and CDR2 is SYDVKM. The CDR3 has 15 residues. The germline V and J ends were trimmed by 3 bases and 3 bases, with 15 bases remaining between them. The CDR3 spells CASSLARVTFYEQYF. CDR3 bases: TGTGCCAGCAGTTTGGCCAGGGTTACCTTCTACGAGCAGTACTTC.

The rearrangement uses TRBV6-5 and TRBJ1-1; TRBD1 might be the D (5 bases). V was clipped by 0 bases and J by 0 bases, with 11 bases between them. The germline gives CDR1 MNHEY, CDR2 SVGAGI. This CDR3 comprises 16 residues. The CDR3 reads CASSYSAGRLNTEAFF. In DNA form, the CDR3 reads TGTGCCAGCAGTTACTCGGCAGGGCGCCTGAACACTGAAGCTTTCTTT.

This rearrangement joins TRBV18 to TRBJ2-3, with TRBD2 matching over 9 bases. The V and J ends lost 1 base and 5 bases, in that order; junction bases with no gene match: 4. Germline CDR1 is KGHSH and CDR2 is LQKENI. This CDR3 comprises 15 residues. Written as DNA, the CDR3 is TGTGCCAGCTCACCACTAGCGGGAGCTTTAGATACGCAGTATTTT. This encodes CASSPLAGALDTQYF.

The J gene is TRBJ1-1, the V gene TRBV29-1, with 8 bases matching TRBD1. Germline trimming cut 4 bases from V and 4 bases from J; bases unmatched to any gene: 2. Germline V gene sequence: CDR1 SQVTM, CDR2 ANQGSEA. The CDR3 is 12 residues long. The CDR3 region has the DNA TGCAGCGTTGTCAGGGGGCGCACTGAAGCTTTCTTT. Translated, it gives CSVVRGRTEAFF.

This clone appeared a few times. Distinct nucleotide sequences in the sample also encode this CDR3. The rearrangement links TRBV10-3 to TRBJ1-4, with TRBD1 matching over 8 bases. There are 13 residues in the CDR3. The V gene end was trimmed by 10 bases and the J gene end by 6 bases; junction bases not matched to a gene: 7. CDR1 is ENHRY, CDR2 SYGVKD, per germline. The chain's CDR3 is CATLDRADEKLFF. The CDR3 region has the DNA TGTGCCACTTTGGACAGGGCGGATGAAAAACTGTTTTTT.

V usage is TRBV25-1 and J usage is TRBJ1-3, with D hard to call. V was cut by 9 bases and J by 0 bases, with 9 bases left in between. The germline gives CDR1 MGHDK, CDR2 SYGVNS. This CDR3 region has 13 residues. The CDR3 DNA reads TGTGCCAGTCAGTCTGCCTCTGGAAACACCATATATTTT. Translated, it gives CASQSASGNTIYF.

The genes are TRBV30 and TRBJ2-3; 9 bases line up with TRBD2. This CDR3 region has 15 residues. Per germline, CDR1 GTSNPN and CDR2 SVGIG (reference sequence). CDR3 loop: CAQAGGASLTDTQYF. The CDR3, as DNA: TGTGCTCAAGCGGGGGGCGCAAGTTTGACAGATACGCAGTATTTT.

The chain uses TRBV5-1 and TRBJ2-7; 9 bases are a match to TRBD2. This CDR3 has 17 amino acids. The junction had 13 bases not matched to a gene; V was cut back by 0 bases and J by 6 bases. In germline, CDR1 is SGHRS, CDR2 YFSETQ. The CDR3: CASSLARGAGGAIEQYF. The CDR3 DNA reads TGCGCCAGCAGCTTGGCCCGTGGAGCGGGAGGTGCCATCGAGCAGTACTTC. Using reference TRBV5-1 and TRBJ2-7 for the parts outside the CDR3, the full variable domain is KAGVTQTPRYLIKTRGQQVTLSCSPISGHRSVSWYQQTPGQGLQFLFEYFSETQRNKGNFPGRFSGRQFSNSRSEMNVSTLELGDSALYLCASSLARGAGGAIEQYFGPGTRLTVT.

This chain's CDR3 is CASAGTQRGYGYTF. The CDR3 bases are TGTGCCAGCGCCGGGACCCAACGGGGGTATGGCTACACCTTC. This chain joins TRBV6-5 and TRBJ1-2; D may be TRBD1 (5 bases). Germline CDR1 reads MNHEY; CDR2 reads SVGAGI. CDR3 size: 14 residues. The germline V and J ends were trimmed by 8 bases and 5 bases, with 18 bases remaining between them.

The chain links TRBV7-7 to TRBJ2-3; D is unresolved. Trimming took off 5 bases at V and 3 bases at J, with 12 bases between the two ends. Germline-derived CDR1 and CDR2 are SSHAT and FNYEAQ (reference sequence). The CDR3 is 14 amino acids. DNA for the CDR3: TGTGCCAGCAGCCCAAGAGGCCGAACAGATACGCAGTATTTT. It codes for CASSPRGRTDTQYF.

The CDR3 loop reads CASSLILQGREQYF. DNA for the CDR3: TGTGCCAGCAGCTTAATCTTACAGGGCCGCGAGCAGTACTTC. The V call is TRBV7-9, the J call TRBJ2-7; TRBD1 might be the D (6 bases). In germline, CDR1 is SEHNR, CDR2 FQNEAQ (reference sequence). CDR3 size: 14 residues. V was shortened by 2 bases and J by 6 bases, with 14 bases between the two germline ends.

In its sample, this clone was seen once. The chain couples TRBV28 to TRBJ1-1; D perhaps matches TRBD1 (6 bases). CDR1 MDHEN and CDR2 SYDVKM come from the germline V gene. Trimming stripped 6 bases from V and 0 bases from J, with 8 bases between. The CDR3 sequence is 13 residues long. For the CDR3, the DNA is TGTGCCAGCAGCACAGGGATGAACACTGAAGCTTTCTTT. This codes for CASSTGMNTEAFF.